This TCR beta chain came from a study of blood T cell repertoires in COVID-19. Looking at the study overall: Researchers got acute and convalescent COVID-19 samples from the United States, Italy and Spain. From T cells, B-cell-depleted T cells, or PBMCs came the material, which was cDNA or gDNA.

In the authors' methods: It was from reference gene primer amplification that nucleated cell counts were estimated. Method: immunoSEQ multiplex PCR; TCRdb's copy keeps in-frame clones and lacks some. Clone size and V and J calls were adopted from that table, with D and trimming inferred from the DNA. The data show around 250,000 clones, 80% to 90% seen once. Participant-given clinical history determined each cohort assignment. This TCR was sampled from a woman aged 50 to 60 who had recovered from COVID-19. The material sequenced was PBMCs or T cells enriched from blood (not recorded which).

CDR3 sequence reads: CASSFGTRGYDEQFF. CDR3 nucleotide sequence: TGCGCCAGCAGCTTCGGGACTAGGGGTTATGATGAGCAGTTCTTC. The rearrangement links TRBV5-1 to TRBJ2-1; TRBD2 aligns across 8 bases. The CDR3 runs to 15 residues. The germline V gene encodes CDR1 SGHRS and CDR2 YFSETQ. The V and J ends lost 2 bases and 8 bases, in that order; junction bases with no gene match: 9.